What follows are 2 T cell receptor beta chains derived from one specimen sequenced in a study of shared clonotypes between healthy human individuals (dated by TCRdb to the early 2020s). CD8 naive samples were CD45RO-negative cells positively selected for CCR7, giving a CD45RA+CCR7+ population that excluded TemRA cells. Library preparation used the immunoSEQ multiplex PCR assay. TCRdb took over this immuneACCESS table, retaining in-frame rearrangements with V and J assigned. Such tables are incomplete; in checked studies, under half of the missing clones stem from an unresolved V gene, and the remainder is unexplained. Here the sample has hundreds of thousands of clones; about 95% occur a single time. Roughly 0.12% of the sample goes to the ten largest clones. Sequencing was done on a sample of naive CD8+ T cells sorted from blood. The sample's cell subset or site label, decoded: CD45RA+CCR7+. All receptors come from a woman in her 30s in good health.

CDR3 residues: CASSLWGSSRMNTEAFF. The CDR3 nucleotides are TGTGCCAGCAGTTTATGGGGCTCCAGCAGGATGAACACTGAAGCTTTCTTT. The chain has TRBV28 and TRBJ1-1, with D unclear. The V gene's germline CDR1 is MDHEN and CDR2 SYDVKM. The V end was cut by 0 bases, the J end by 0 bases, with 14 bases between. CDR3 length: 17 residues.

This clone has more than one count but fewer than ten. The chain has TRBV11-2 and TRBJ1-2; 7 bases line up with TRBD1. CDR1 and CDR2 from the germline V gene are SGHAT and FQNNGV. The CDR3 has 14 residues. V lost 3 bases, J lost 2 bases, and 3 bases stayed unmatched. CDR3 loop: CASSFPTGNYGYTF. The CDR3 nucleotides read TGTGCCAGCAGCTTTCCGACAGGGAACTATGGCTACACCTTC.